This T cell receptor (beta chain) emerged from a study of glioma-infiltrating T cells. The iRepertoire nested amplicon-rescue multiplex PCR amplified TCR alpha and beta CDR3s from RNA. MiXCR, run by TCRdb on the multiplex PCR reads, gives a single entry per CDR3 protein. The data hold some 10,000 distinct CDR3 sequences, with approximately 57% observed a single time. Whole-study results and caveats: Gliomas, especially low-grade, showed above-expected tissue-blood divergence; non-neoplastic patients showed below.

The germline V gene encodes CDR1 MNHEY and CDR2 SVGAGI. The CDR3 spans 17 residues. V was trimmed by 4 bases and J by 2 bases, leaving 18 bases between them. This clonotype was detected once. Its antigen remains unidentified. The chain links TRBV6-5 to TRBJ2-1; D is possibly TRBD2 (5 bases). Sequenced sample: glioma tissue, nonneoplastic brain tissue, or PBMCs (not recorded which). This sequence originates from a human donor with low-grade glioma or glioblastoma, undergoing nonglioma brain surgery, or in good health (not recorded which). In DNA form, the CDR3 reads TGTGCCAGCAGTTCCTTTAGAGGGAGTCTCACCTACAATGAGCAGTTCTTC. Encoded protein: CASSSFRGSLTYNEQFF.